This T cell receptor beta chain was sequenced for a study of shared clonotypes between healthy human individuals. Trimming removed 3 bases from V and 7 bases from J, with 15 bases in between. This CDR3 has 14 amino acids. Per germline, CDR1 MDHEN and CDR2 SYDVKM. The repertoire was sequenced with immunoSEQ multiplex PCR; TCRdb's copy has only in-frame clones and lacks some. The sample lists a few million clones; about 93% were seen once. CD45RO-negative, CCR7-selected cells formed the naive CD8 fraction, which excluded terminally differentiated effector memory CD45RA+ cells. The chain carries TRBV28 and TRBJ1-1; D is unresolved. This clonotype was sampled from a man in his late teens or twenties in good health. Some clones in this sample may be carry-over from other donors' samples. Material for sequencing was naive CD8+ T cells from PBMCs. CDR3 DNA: TGTGCCAGCAGTTTGACCTTCGGGGTTGGTGAAGCTTTCTTT. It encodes CASSLTFGVGEAFF.